One sample yielded the 5 T cell receptor beta chains listed below, sequenced in a study of blood T cell repertoires in COVID-19 (dated by TCRdb to between 2020 and 2021). The receptor library was made with the immunoSEQ multiplex PCR assay. TCRdb provides this immuneACCESS table in a form limited to in-frame rearrangements. Some clones are lacking; in checked studies, under half of them reflect an unresolved V gene, and why the rest are absent is not known. Here the sample has about 400,000 clones; approximately 90% occur a single time. The ten largest make up around 4.4% of the sample. The sequencing sample was made of peripheral blood. These receptors were collected from a young woman with acute or convalescent COVID-19.

This clone is a singleton in its sample. This chain connects TRBV3-1 (or the pseudogene TRBV3-2) to TRBJ2-1; 9 nucleotides agree with TRBD2. The CDR3 sequence is 15 residues long. V lost 4 bases, J lost 8 bases, and 9 bases stayed unmatched. Per germline, CDR1 LGHDT and CDR2 YNNKEL (reference sequence). CDR3 residues: CASSPQRGVPYEQFF. The DNA of the CDR3 is TGTGCCAGCAGCCCCCAGCGGGGGGTGCCATATGAGCAGTTCTTC.

Only one count was recorded for this clone. The chain is built from TRBV19 and TRBJ1-1; D gene unclear. The CDR3 totals 15 residues. Trimming removed 6 bases from V and 1 base from J, with 15 bases in between. Germline CDR1 and CDR2: LNHDA and SQIVND (reference sequence). The CDR3 spells CASSPRNHGNTEAFF. CDR3 bases: TGTGCCAGTAGCCCGCGAAACCACGGGAACACTGAAGCTTTCTTT.

The chain's CDR3 is CASRDSRHTDTQYF. The CDR3 DNA reads TGTGCCAGCCGGGACAGCAGACACACAGATACGCAGTATTTT. This chain joins TRBV2 and TRBJ2-3, with 7 bases fitting TRBD1. The CDR3 is 14 residues long. Germline V CDR1 and CDR2: SNHLY, FYNNEI. V gave up 8 bases and J gave up 2 bases; unmatched junction bases: 7. Together with reference TRBV2 and TRBJ2-3, the CDR3 gives the full variable domain: EPEVTQTPSHQVTQMGQEVILRCVPISNHLYFYWYRQILGQKVEFLVSFYNNEISEKSEIFDDQFSVERPDGSNFTLKIRSTKLEDSAMYFCASRDSRHTDTQYFGPGTRLTVL.

The chain joins TRBV7-9 to TRBJ2-3; tentatively, D is TRBD1 (7 bases). The V gene lost 5 bases and the J gene lost 8 bases, with 14 bases spanning the gap. Germline V gene data show CDR1 as SEHNR and CDR2 as FQNEAQ (reference sequence). The CDR3 loop spans 13 amino acids. The CDR3: CASSGAQGGTQYF. The CDR3 DNA reads TGTGCCAGCAGCGGAGCTCAGGGGGGTACGCAGTATTTT.

This sequence joins TRBV5-4 and TRBJ2-3; a possible D gene is TRBD1 (6 bases). Germline CDR1 and CDR2: SGHNT and YYREEE (reference sequence). The CDR3 covers 13 residues. V gave up 1 base and J gave up 4 bases, with 7 bases separating them. CDR3 in amino acids: CASSLRGSDTQYF. Written as DNA, the CDR3 is TGTGCCAGCAGCTTGAGGGGGTCAGATACGCAGTATTTT.